This T cell receptor beta chain is from a study of PD-1 blockade in classical Hodgkin lymphoma. Study-level results: Repertoire differences have undefined causes, possibly disease activity or prior therapy.

The protocol was immunoSEQ multiplex PCR, while the TCRdb copy is restricted to in-frame clones and leaves out a portion. The profile covers roughly 150,000 clones, with approximately 80% appearing a single time and about 9% taken by the ten largest. Germline CDR1 reads MNHNS; CDR2 reads SASEGT. CDR3 size: 14 residues. V was pared by 3 bases and J by 5 bases, with 10 bases between. Concerning this clone itself: Its antigen is still unknown.

With no exception, relapse followed autologous stem cell transplantation in all patients, and brentuximab vedotin exposure varied. The chain couples TRBV6-1 to TRBJ1-4, with D uncertain. The origin of this receptor is a human donor with classical Hodgkin lymphoma. Sequencing used peripheral blood mononuclear cells (PBMCs), obtained before the second cycle of nivolumab. CDR3 sequence reads: CASSDWVGNEKLFF. The CDR3 nucleotides are TGTGCCAGCAGTGACTGGGTTGGGAATGAAAAACTGTTTTTT.